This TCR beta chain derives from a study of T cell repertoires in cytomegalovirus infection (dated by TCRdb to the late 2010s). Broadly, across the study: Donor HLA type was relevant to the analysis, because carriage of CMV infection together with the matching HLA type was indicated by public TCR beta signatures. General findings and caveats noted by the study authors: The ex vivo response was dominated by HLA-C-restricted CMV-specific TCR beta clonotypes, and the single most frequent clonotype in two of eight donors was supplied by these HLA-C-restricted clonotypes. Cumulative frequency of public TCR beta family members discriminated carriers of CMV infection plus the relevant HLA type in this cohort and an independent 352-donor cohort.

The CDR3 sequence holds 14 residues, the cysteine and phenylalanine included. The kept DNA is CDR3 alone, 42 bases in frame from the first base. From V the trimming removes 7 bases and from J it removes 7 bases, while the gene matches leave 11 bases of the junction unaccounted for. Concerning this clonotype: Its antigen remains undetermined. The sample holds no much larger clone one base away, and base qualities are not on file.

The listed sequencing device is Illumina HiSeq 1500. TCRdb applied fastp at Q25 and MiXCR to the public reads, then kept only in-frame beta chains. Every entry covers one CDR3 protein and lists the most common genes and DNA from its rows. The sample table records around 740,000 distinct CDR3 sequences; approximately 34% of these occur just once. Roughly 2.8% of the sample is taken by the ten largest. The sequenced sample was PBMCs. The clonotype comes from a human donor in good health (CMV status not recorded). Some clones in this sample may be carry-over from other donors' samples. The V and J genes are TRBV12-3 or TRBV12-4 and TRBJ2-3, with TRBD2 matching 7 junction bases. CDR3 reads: CASILGGGSHTQYF. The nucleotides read TGTGCCAGCATCTTGGGGGGGGGGTCACATACGCAGTATTTT.